This is a list of T cell receptor beta chains from one sample in a study of cytomegalovirus exposure and HLA in healthy donors. Libraries were prepared by immunoSEQ multiplex PCR; TCRdb keeps only in-frame clonotypes and omits some of them. The sample has about 130,000 clones, around 75% seen once. The material sequenced was PBMCs. The receptors come from a man aged 30 to 45 in good health and CMV-seronegative. Each CDR3 is given with its conserved first and last residue. Each record gives: clone size, V gene, D gene, J gene, CDR3 DNA, CDR3 protein. D genes are given only for firm matches. Rows may omit the clone size; those that give it use once, few, many or a size class.

abundance: NA; v_gene: TRBV6-6; d_gene: NA; j_gene: TRBJ1-2; CDR3nt: TGTGCCAGCAGTTACTCGGGCAGGTCAGATGGCTACACCTTC; CDR3aa: CASSYSGRSDGYTF
abundance: NA; v_gene: TRBV6-5; d_gene: TRBD1; j_gene: TRBJ2-1; CDR3nt: TGTGCCAGCAGTTACAGGGACAGGGGGTACGATGAGCAGTTCTTC; CDR3aa: CASSYRDRGYDEQFF
abundance: once; v_gene: TRBV10-2; d_gene: TRBD1; j_gene: TRBJ2-7; CDR3nt: TGCGCCAGCAGTGAGCGGGACAGGGTAACCTACGAGCAGTACTTC; CDR3aa: CASSERDRVTYEQYF
abundance: NA; v_gene: TRBV7-9; d_gene: NA; j_gene: TRBJ2-7; CDR3nt: TGTGCCAGCAGTATGGAGGGGCCTGCCTACGAGCAGTACTTC; CDR3aa: CASSMEGPAYEQYF
abundance: NA; v_gene: TRBV18; d_gene: NA; j_gene: TRBJ2-7; CDR3nt: TGTGCCAGCTCACCCACAGGGCTCTACGAGCAGTACTTC; CDR3aa: CASSPTGLYEQYF
abundance: NA; v_gene: TRBV27; d_gene: TRBD2; j_gene: TRBJ2-7; CDR3nt: TGTGCCAGCAGTTTAAGGCGGGGGGGCAAGTACGAGCAGTACTTC; CDR3aa: CASSLRRGGKYEQYF
abundance: NA; v_gene: TRBV18; d_gene: TRBD1; j_gene: TRBJ1-4; CDR3nt: TGTGCCAGCTCACTCAAGGGACAGTCTTTTGAAAAACTGTTTTTT; CDR3aa: CASSLKGQSFEKLFF
abundance: NA; v_gene: TRBV15; d_gene: NA; j_gene: TRBJ1-4; CDR3nt: TGTGCCACCAGCAGAGATTCACAGGGTGGAAAACTGTTTTTT; CDR3aa: CATSRDSQGGKLFF
abundance: NA; v_gene: TRBV5-8; d_gene: TRBD1; j_gene: TRBJ1-2; CDR3nt: TGTGCCAGCAGCTTGGACAGGGGGTACTATGGCTACACCTTC; CDR3aa: CASSLDRGYYGYTF
abundance: once; v_gene: TRBV7-2; d_gene: NA; j_gene: TRBJ1-4; CDR3nt: TGTGCCAGCAGTAACGGGGTCAATGAAAAACTGTTTTTT; CDR3aa: CASSNGVNEKLFF
abundance: few; v_gene: TRBV5-4; d_gene: TRBD2; j_gene: TRBJ2-2; CDR3nt: TGTGCCAGCAGCATCGGACTAGTTAGAGAAACCGGGGAGCTGTTTTTT; CDR3aa: CASSIGLVRETGELFF
abundance: NA; v_gene: TRBV9; d_gene: NA; j_gene: TRBJ1-5; CDR3nt: TGTGCCAGCAGCGTCGGGGGGCTTAAGCCCCAGCATTTT; CDR3aa: CASSVGGLKPQHF
abundance: NA; v_gene: TRBV6-5; d_gene: NA; j_gene: TRBJ1-1; CDR3nt: TGTGCCAGCAGTTCTCCCGGGGGTGCGGCAAAAGCTTTCTTT; CDR3aa: CASSSPGGAAKAFF
abundance: NA; v_gene: TRBV2; d_gene: NA; j_gene: TRBJ2-7; CDR3nt: TGTGCCACCTCCAGGACAGAAGGCTACGAGCAGTACTTC; CDR3aa: CATSRTEGYEQYF
abundance: once; v_gene: TRBV5-6; d_gene: TRBD1; j_gene: TRBJ1-2; CDR3nt: TGTGCCAGCAGCCGGACAGGGCCCTATGGCTACACCTTC; CDR3aa: CASSRTGPYGYTF
abundance: NA; v_gene: TRBV29-1; d_gene: TRBD1; j_gene: TRBJ2-7; CDR3nt: TGCAGCGTCGCCGGGACAGGGTCCTCCTACGAGCAGTACTTC; CDR3aa: CSVAGTGSSYEQYF
abundance: NA; v_gene: TRBV5-1; d_gene: TRBD1; j_gene: TRBJ1-3; CDR3nt: TGCGCCAGCAGCCCGGGGATGTACGGGACAGGGGACCGCTCTGGAAACACCATATATTTT; CDR3aa: CASSPGMYGTGDRSGNTIYF
abundance: NA; v_gene: TRBV6-5; d_gene: TRBD1; j_gene: TRBJ1-1; CDR3nt: TGTGCCAGCAGTCGCAGGGGGCAGTTTATCACTGAAGCTTTCTTT; CDR3aa: CASSRRGQFITEAFF
abundance: NA; v_gene: TRBV25-1; d_gene: TRBD2; j_gene: TRBJ2-7; CDR3nt: TGTGCCAGCAGTGAGCCCCTAGCGGGAGGGTCGCACGAGCAGTACTTC; CDR3aa: CASSEPLAGGSHEQYF
abundance: once; v_gene: TRBV5-6; d_gene: NA; j_gene: TRBJ1-2; CDR3nt: TGTGCCAGCAGCCCTGACAGGAACTATGGCTACACCTTC; CDR3aa: CASSPDRNYGYTF
abundance: NA; v_gene: TRBV27; d_gene: TRBD1; j_gene: TRBJ1-2; CDR3nt: TGTGCCAGCACTAGGACAGGGGGCCTTGATGGCTACACCTTC; CDR3aa: CASTRTGGLDGYTF
abundance: NA; v_gene: TRBV6-1; d_gene: NA; j_gene: TRBJ1-2; CDR3nt: TGTGCCAGCAGTGAAGATCCGTTCAGTGACTATGGCTACACCTTC; CDR3aa: CASSEDPFSDYGYTF
abundance: once; v_gene: TRBV5-6; d_gene: NA; j_gene: TRBJ2-7; CDR3nt: TGTGCCAGCAGCTTGCTAGACAGGTCCCAAACCTACGAGCAGTACTTC; CDR3aa: CASSLLDRSQTYEQYF
abundance: once; v_gene: TRBV7-9; d_gene: TRBD1; j_gene: TRBJ2-5; CDR3nt: TGTGCCAGCAGCTACTCCGGGACAGGACAAGAGACCCAGTACTTC; CDR3aa: CASSYSGTGQETQYF
abundance: NA; v_gene: TRBV5-6; d_gene: TRBD1; j_gene: TRBJ2-1; CDR3nt: TGTGCCAGCAGCCATACCCGGGACAGCCTATACAATGAGCAGTTCTTC; CDR3aa: CASSHTRDSLYNEQFF
abundance: NA; v_gene: TRBV29-1; d_gene: NA; j_gene: TRBJ1-2; CDR3nt: TGCAGCGTTGAGCGGACAGAGAACTATGGCTACACCTTC; CDR3aa: CSVERTENYGYTF
abundance: NA; v_gene: TRBV2; d_gene: NA; j_gene: TRBJ1-1; CDR3nt: TGTGCCAGCAGGACTAGACACCAGAACACTGAAGCTTTCTTT; CDR3aa: CASRTRHQNTEAFF
abundance: NA; v_gene: TRBV5-1; d_gene: TRBD2; j_gene: TRBJ2-1; CDR3nt: TGCGCCAGCAGCTTGAGGGGCGGGAGGAGGAATGAGCAGTTCTTC; CDR3aa: CASSLRGGRRNEQFF
abundance: NA; v_gene: TRBV2; d_gene: NA; j_gene: TRBJ2-5; CDR3nt: TGTGCCAGCACCCTGGAGGAGCAGTACTTC; CDR3aa: CASTLEEQYF
abundance: NA; v_gene: TRBV5-5; d_gene: TRBD1; j_gene: TRBJ1-3; CDR3nt: TGTGCCAGCAGACGCACCGGGACAGGGGGCTTAGAGGCTGGAAACACCATATATTTT; CDR3aa: CASRRTGTGGLEAGNTIYF
abundance: NA; v_gene: TRBV5-1; d_gene: NA; j_gene: TRBJ1-5; CDR3nt: TGCGCCAGCAGCCCTAGACCGAATAGCAATCAGCCCCAGCATTTT; CDR3aa: CASSPRPNSNQPQHF
abundance: NA; v_gene: TRBV9; d_gene: TRBD2; j_gene: TRBJ2-1; CDR3nt: TGTGCCAGCAGCGTAAGCGGGAGGCCCGGCGGCTACAATGAGCAGTTCTTC; CDR3aa: CASSVSGRPGGYNEQFF
abundance: NA; v_gene: TRBV28; d_gene: TRBD1; j_gene: TRBJ1-5; CDR3nt: TGTGCCAGCAGTAAACCCCACACAGGGGGCTATCAGCCCCAGCATTTT; CDR3aa: CASSKPHTGGYQPQHF
abundance: few; v_gene: TRBV5-1; d_gene: NA; j_gene: TRBJ1-5; CDR3nt: TGCGCCAGCAGCTTGGGGGGGGGTCGGCAGCCCCAGCATTTT; CDR3aa: CASSLGGGRQPQHF
abundance: NA; v_gene: TRBV28; d_gene: TRBD2; j_gene: TRBJ2-1; CDR3nt: TGTGCCAGCAGTTCCCCTCATGCGCGGGGGTGGAGGTACAATGAGCAGTTCTTC; CDR3aa: CASSSPHARGWRYNEQFF
abundance: NA; v_gene: TRBV5-1; d_gene: TRBD1; j_gene: TRBJ1-6; CDR3nt: TGCGCCAGCAGCTCCGGGACAGTCTATAATTCACCCCTCCACTTT; CDR3aa: CASSSGTVYNSPLHF
abundance: NA; v_gene: TRBV2; d_gene: TRBD1; j_gene: TRBJ1-1; CDR3nt: TGTGCCAGCAGAGAGACAGGGGCCAACACTGAAGCTTTCTTT; CDR3aa: CASRETGANTEAFF
abundance: few; v_gene: TRBV6-6; d_gene: NA; j_gene: TRBJ1-1; CDR3nt: TGTGCCAGCAGTGCCGGAGGGATGAACACTGAAGCTTTCTTT; CDR3aa: CASSAGGMNTEAFF
abundance: NA; v_gene: TRBV28; d_gene: TRBD1; j_gene: TRBJ1-5; CDR3nt: TGTGCCAGCAGTTTAGACAGGGGAGATCAGCCCCAGCATTTT; CDR3aa: CASSLDRGDQPQHF
abundance: few; v_gene: TRBV20-1; d_gene: NA; j_gene: TRBJ1-6; CDR3nt: TGCAGTGCTGCCCGACCAGACATCTTCTACTTT; CDR3aa: CSAARPDIFYF
abundance: NA; v_gene: TRBV6-5; d_gene: NA; j_gene: TRBJ2-7; CDR3nt: TGTGCCAGCAGGGACAGCTTGTCCTACGAGCAGTACTTC; CDR3aa: CASRDSLSYEQYF